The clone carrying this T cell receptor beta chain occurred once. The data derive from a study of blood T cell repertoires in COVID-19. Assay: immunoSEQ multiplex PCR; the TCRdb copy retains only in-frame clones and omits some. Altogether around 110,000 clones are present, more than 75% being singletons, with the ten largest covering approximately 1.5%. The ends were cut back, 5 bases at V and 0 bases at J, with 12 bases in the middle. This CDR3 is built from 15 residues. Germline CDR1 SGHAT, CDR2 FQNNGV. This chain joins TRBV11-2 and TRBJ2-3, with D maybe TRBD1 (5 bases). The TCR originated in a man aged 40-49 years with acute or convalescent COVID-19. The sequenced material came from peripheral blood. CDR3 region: CASSPRQRSTDTQYF. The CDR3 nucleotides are TGTGCCAGCAGCCCCCGACAGAGAAGCACAGATACGCAGTATTTT.